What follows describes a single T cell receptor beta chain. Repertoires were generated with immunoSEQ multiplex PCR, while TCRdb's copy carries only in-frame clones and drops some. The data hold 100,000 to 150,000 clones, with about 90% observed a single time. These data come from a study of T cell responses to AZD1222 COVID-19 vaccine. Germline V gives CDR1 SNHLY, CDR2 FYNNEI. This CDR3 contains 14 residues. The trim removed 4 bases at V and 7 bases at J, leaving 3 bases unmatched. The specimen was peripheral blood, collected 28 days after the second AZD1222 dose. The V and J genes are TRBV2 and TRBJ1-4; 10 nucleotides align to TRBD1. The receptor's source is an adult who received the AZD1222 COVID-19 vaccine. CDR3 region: CASSGGTGVEKLFF. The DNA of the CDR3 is TGTGCCAGCAGTGGGGGGACAGGGGTTGAAAAACTGTTTTTT.